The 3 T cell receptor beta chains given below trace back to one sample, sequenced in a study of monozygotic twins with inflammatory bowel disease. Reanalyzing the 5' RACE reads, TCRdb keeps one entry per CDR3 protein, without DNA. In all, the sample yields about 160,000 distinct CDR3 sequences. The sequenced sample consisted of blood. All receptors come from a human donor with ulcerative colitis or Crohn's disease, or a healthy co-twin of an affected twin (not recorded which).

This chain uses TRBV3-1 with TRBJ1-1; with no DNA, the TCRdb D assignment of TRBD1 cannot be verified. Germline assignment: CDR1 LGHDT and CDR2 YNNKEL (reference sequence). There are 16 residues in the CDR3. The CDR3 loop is CASSQDGGQGNTEAFF.

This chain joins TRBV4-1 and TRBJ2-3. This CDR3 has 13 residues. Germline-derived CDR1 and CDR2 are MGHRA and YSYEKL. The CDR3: CASSQVTGVTQYF.

The CDR3: CASSPSGATFF. V usage is TRBV6-2 or TRBV6-3 and J usage is TRBJ1-1; TCRdb returns TRBD1, unconfirmable since there is no DNA. The CDR3 loop spans 11 amino acids. Germline V gene data show CDR1 as MNHEY and CDR2 as SVGEGT.